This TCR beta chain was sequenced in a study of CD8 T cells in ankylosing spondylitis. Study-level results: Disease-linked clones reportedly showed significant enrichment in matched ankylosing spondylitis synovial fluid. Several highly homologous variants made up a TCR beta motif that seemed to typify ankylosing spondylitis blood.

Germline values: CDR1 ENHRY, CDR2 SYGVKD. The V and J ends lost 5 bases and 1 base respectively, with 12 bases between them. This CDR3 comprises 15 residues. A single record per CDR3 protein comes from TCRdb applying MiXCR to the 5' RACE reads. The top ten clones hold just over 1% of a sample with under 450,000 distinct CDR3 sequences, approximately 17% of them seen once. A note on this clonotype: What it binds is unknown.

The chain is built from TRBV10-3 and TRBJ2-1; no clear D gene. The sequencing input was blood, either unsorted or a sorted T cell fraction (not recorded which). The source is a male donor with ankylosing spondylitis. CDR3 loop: CAISTVRSSYNEQFF. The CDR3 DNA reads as TGTGCCATCAGTACTGTACGTTCTTCCTACAATGAGCAGTTCTTC.